The present T cell receptor (beta chain) was sequenced within a study of blood T cell repertoires in COVID-19. Whole-study context: Whether acute or convalescent, the COVID-19 samples came from the United States, Italy and Spain. T cells, B-cell-depleted T cells, or PBMCs provided the cDNA or gDNA that served as material.

The Seattle patients joined while their infection was active and were tracked longitudinally afterward. The table came from immunoSEQ multiplex PCR; TCRdb's copy has only in-frame clones and leaves some out. The repertoire consists of 350,000 to 400,000 clones, with roughly 90% occurring once and the leading ten covering around 3%. Sequencing was performed on peripheral blood. This clonotype was obtained from a woman in her twenties or thirties with COVID-19, enrolled during active disease.

The CDR3 DNA reads TGTGCCAGCAGCCCATCAGGACAGGGGCCCTACAATGAGCAGTTCTTC. It translates to CASSPSGQGPYNEQFF. The rearrangement uses TRBV7-2 and TRBJ2-1; 9 nucleotides align to TRBD1. Germline lookup yields CDR1 SGHTA and CDR2 FQGNSA. V lost 5 bases to trimming and J lost 2 bases; unmatched junction nucleotides: 7. The length of the CDR3 is 16 residues.